The sequence of this T cell receptor beta chain was determined in a study of T cells after yellow fever vaccination. Study in general: Preparation of fractions with low cell numbers was performed using SMART-Seq v4 Ultra Low Input. Study results and limitations: Reappearing after the booster were most of the clones from primary vaccination (roughly 96% CD4, about 87% CD8). Few clonotypes appeared in both CD4 and CD8 compartments.

Germline loops: CDR1 SNHLY, CDR2 FYNNEI. This CDR3 has 14 residues. V shed 4 bases and J shed 3 bases, with 10 bases lying between them. Synthesis of TCR cDNA relied on 5'RACE template switching, which attached a universal primer site and UMIs. TCRdb used MiXCR to reprocess the 5' RACE reads, holding one entry per CDR3 protein. The data hold about 340,000 distinct CDR3 sequences, with 8.7% observed a single time. This clonotype appeared many times. Its specificity is not known. The sequence was collected from a man between 18 and 29 years old who received the YFV17D yellow fever vaccine. This chain links TRBV2 with TRBJ2-1; D possibly corresponds to TRBD2 (6 bases). The sample in question was PBMCs, obtained on the day of the first yellow fever vaccination. In DNA, the CDR3 is TGTGCCAGCAGTGCGGGGGAGCTCTACAATGAGCAGTTCTTC. Translated: CASSAGELYNEQFF.